A selection of T cell receptor beta chains follows, all from one sample in a study of blood T cell repertoires in COVID-19. The data were produced by immunoSEQ multiplex PCR, yet TCRdb's version contains in-frame clones alone and is incomplete. The repertoire holds roughly 230,000 clones, with 84% as singletons. The sample was peripheral blood. The source of these receptors is a man in his fifties or sixties with active or convalescent COVID-19. Each CDR3 is given with its conserved first and last residue. Each record gives: J gene, D gene, V gene, clone size, CDR3 protein, CDR3 DNA. D genes are given only for firm matches. A row's size may be missing; if present it is once, few, many or a size class.

TRBJ2-7,TRBD1,TRBV6-5,-,CASKTGQGSDEQYF,TGTGCCAGTAAGACGGGACAGGGTTCCGACGAGCAGTACTTC
TRBJ2-5,-,TRBV4-3,-,CASSQGNGGPLETQYF,TGCGCCAGCAGCCAAGGAAACGGGGGGCCTTTAGAGACCCAGTACTTC
TRBJ1-1,-,TRBV6-5,-,CASSYAALGGNTEAFF,TGTGCCAGCAGTTACGCTGCTCTGGGGGGGAACACTGAAGCTTTCTTT
TRBJ1-1,-,TRBV2,many,CASSPDSNTEAFF,TGTGCCAGCAGTCCGGACAGTAACACTGAAGCTTTCTTT
TRBJ2-7,TRBD1,TRBV7-6,-,CASSGQGSYEQYF,TGTGCCAGCTCGGGACAGGGCTCCTACGAGCAGTACTTC
TRBJ2-5,TRBD2,TRBV5-4,-,CASSLASGGWETQYF,TGTGCCAGCAGCTTGGCTAGCGGGGGGTGGGAGACCCAGTACTTC
TRBJ1-4,-,TRBV11-2,-,CASSPQGYEKLFF,TGTGCCAGCAGCCCCCAGGGATATGAAAAACTGTTTTTT
TRBJ2-1,TRBD2,TRBV9,-,CASSGSRGTSGVTYNEQFF,TGTGCCAGCAGCGGCAGCAGAGGGACTAGCGGGGTTACCTACAATGAGCAGTTCTTC
TRBJ1-1,-,TRBV29-1,-,CSVGGSGAFF,TGCAGCGTTGGAGGGTCTGGGGCTTTCTTT
TRBJ1-5,TRBD1,TRBV7-8,-,CASSLASRDRGISNQPQHF,TGTGCCAGCAGCTTAGCTTCTCGGGACAGGGGGATTAGCAATCAGCCCCAGCATTTT
TRBJ2-7,-,TRBV5-5,-,CASSGGPVTYEQYF,TGTGCCAGCAGCGGGGGCCCCGTCACCTACGAGCAGTACTTC
TRBJ2-3,TRBD2,TRBV7-3,-,CASSPGLAGVEDTQYF,TGTGCCAGCAGCCCCGGACTAGCGGGGGTGGAAGATACGCAGTATTTT
TRBJ1-2,-,TRBV2,-,CASSEARRTAYYGYTF,TGTGCCAGCAGTGAAGCGCGGAGGACGGCCTACTATGGCTACACCTTC
TRBJ1-2,TRBD1,TRBV12-5,-,CASGAGTGPLPSENGYTF,TGTGCTAGTGGTGCCGGGACAGGCCCGTTACCCTCGGAAAATGGCTACACCTTC
TRBJ1-5,-,TRBV5-1,-,CASSLGTAPRQPQHF,TGCGCCAGCAGCTTGGGGACAGCCCCCCGTCAGCCCCAGCATTTT
TRBJ2-1,-,TRBV11-3,-,CASSARDEQFF,TGTGCCAGCAGCGCCCGAGATGAGCAGTTCTTC
TRBJ2-2,TRBD2,TRBV9,-,CASSVGTSGHTGELFF,TGTGCCAGCAGCGTTGGGACTAGCGGGCACACCGGGGAGCTGTTTTTT
TRBJ1-5,TRBD1,TRBV4-1,few,CASSQEPSGQGALRNQPQHF,TGCGCCAGCAGCCAAGAACCCTCGGGACAGGGGGCGCTGAGAAATCAGCCCCAGCATTTT
TRBJ1-6,-,TRBV19,-,CASSMAGSYNSPLHF,TGTGCCAGTAGTATGGCGGGCTCCTATAATTCACCCCTCCACTTT
TRBJ1-2,-,TRBV2,-,CASTPEVGYGYTF,TGTGCCAGCACCCCGGAGGTGGGCTATGGCTACACCTTC
TRBJ2-7,TRBD2,TRBV3-1/TRBV3-2,-,CASSQEGRTRLHEQYF,TGTGCCAGCAGCCAAGAGGGAAGGACTAGACTGCACGAGCAGTACTTC
TRBJ2-3,TRBD1,TRBV7-9,-,CASSKGQITDTQYF,TGTGCCAGCAGTAAGGGACAGATCACAGATACGCAGTATTTT
TRBJ1-2,TRBD1,TRBV12-3/TRBV12-4,-,CASSLGQGSGYTF,TGTGCCAGCAGTTTAGGACAGGGTAGCGGCTACACCTTC
TRBJ1-2,-,TRBV6-1,-,CASSEARDRLGGYTF,TGTGCCAGCAGTGAAGCGCGAGACAGGTTAGGTGGCTACACCTTC
TRBJ1-2,-,TRBV3-1/TRBV3-2,-,CASSQLTRRDYGYTF,TGTGCCAGCAGCCAACTAACTAGGAGGGACTATGGCTACACCTTC
TRBJ1-5,-,TRBV9,many,CASSARGGAQEPQHF,TGTGCCAGCAGCGCCCGAGGGGGGGCTCAGGAGCCCCAGCATTTT
TRBJ2-3,TRBD1,TRBV29-1,-,CSVVGSAGGRDTQYF,TGCAGCGTTGTGGGTTCGGCAGGGGGCAGAGATACGCAGTATTTT
TRBJ2-2,TRBD2,TRBV5-1,-,CASRRLSGGTGELFF,TGCGCCAGCCGCCGTTTGAGCGGGGGGACCGGGGAGCTGTTTTTT
TRBJ1-5,TRBD1,TRBV27,-,CASNHVQDRGRGVDQPQHF,TGTGCCAGCAACCATGTTCAGGACAGGGGGCGCGGAGTGGATCAGCCCCAGCATTTT
TRBJ1-2,-,TRBV28,-,CASSPGGADGYTF,TGTGCCAGCAGCCCGGGGGGGGCAGATGGCTACACCTTC